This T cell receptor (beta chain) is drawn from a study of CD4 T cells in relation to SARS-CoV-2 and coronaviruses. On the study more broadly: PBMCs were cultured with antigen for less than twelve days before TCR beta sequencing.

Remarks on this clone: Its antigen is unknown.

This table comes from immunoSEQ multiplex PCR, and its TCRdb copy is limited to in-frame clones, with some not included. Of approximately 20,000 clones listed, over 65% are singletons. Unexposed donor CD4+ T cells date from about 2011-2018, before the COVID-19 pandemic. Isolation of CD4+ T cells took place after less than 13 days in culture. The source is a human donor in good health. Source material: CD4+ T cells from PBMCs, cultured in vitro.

The CDR3 sequence: CASSRLAGAYEQYF. The CDR3 DNA is TGTGCCAGCAGCCGCCTAGCGGGTGCCTACGAGCAGTACTTC. The chain joins TRBV3-1 (or the pseudogene TRBV3-2) to TRBJ2-7; 8 nucleotides agree with TRBD2. V lost 4 bases, J lost 2 bases, and 4 bases stayed unmatched. Germline V gives CDR1 LGHDT, CDR2 YNNKEL (reference sequence). The CDR3 consists of 14 residues.